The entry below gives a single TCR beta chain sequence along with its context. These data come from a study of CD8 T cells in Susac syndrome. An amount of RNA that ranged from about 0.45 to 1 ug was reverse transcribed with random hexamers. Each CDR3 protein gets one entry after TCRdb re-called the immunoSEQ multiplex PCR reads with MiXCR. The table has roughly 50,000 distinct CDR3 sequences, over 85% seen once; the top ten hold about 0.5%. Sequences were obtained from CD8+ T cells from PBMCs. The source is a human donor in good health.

The CDR3 region is CASSLGGGTGSFF. For the CDR3, the DNA is TGTGCCAGCAGCTTAGGCGGGGGGACAGGGAGTTTCTTT. This chain links TRBV13 with TRBJ1-1; 9 nucleotides agree with TRBD1. The CDR3 is 13 residues long. V trimming: 0 bases; J trimming: 13 bases; junction bases outside the gene matches: 6. The germline gives CDR1 PRHDT, CDR2 FYEKMQ (reference sequence).